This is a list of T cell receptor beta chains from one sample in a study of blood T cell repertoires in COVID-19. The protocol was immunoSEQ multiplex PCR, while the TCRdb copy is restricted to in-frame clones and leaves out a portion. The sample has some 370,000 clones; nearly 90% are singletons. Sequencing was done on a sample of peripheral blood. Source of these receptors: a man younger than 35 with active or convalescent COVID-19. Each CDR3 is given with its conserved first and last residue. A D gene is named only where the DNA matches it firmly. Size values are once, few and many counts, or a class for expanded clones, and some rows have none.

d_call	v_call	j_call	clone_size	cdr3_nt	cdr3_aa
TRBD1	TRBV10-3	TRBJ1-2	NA	TGTGCCATCGGGGAGCCTGACAGGGGGATTAACTATGGCTACACCTTC	CAIGEPDRGINYGYTF
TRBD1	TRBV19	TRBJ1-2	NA	TGTGCCAGTAGTTTCCGGGACAGGGCTGGCTACACCTTC	CASSFRDRAGYTF
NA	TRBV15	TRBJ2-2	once	TGTGCCACCAGCAACCACAGGGTTGGGACCGGGGAGCTGTTTTTT	CATSNHRVGTGELFF
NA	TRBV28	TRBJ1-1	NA	TGTGCCAGCAGTTCGGCGGGGAGAGAAGCTTTCTTT	CASSSAGREAFF
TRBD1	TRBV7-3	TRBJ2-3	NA	TGTGCCAGCAGCCTCCATCCGGGACAGGGGTTCACAGATACGCAGTATTTT	CASSLHPGQGFTDTQYF
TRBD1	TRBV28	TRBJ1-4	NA	TGTGCCAGCAGTTTACTACCCGGGACAGTACGTGCAACTAATGAAAAACTGTTTTTT	CASSLLPGTVRATNEKLFF
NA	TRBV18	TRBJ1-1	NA	TGTGCCAGCTCGTTCGAGCAACAGAAAAACACTGAAGCTTTCTTT	CASSFEQQKNTEAFF
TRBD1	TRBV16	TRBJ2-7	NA	TGTGCCAGCAGCCAAAAGGAGACAGGGGTTGTAATGCAGTACTTC	CASSQKETGVVMQYF
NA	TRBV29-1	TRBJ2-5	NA	TGCAGCGTTGAAGATGGAGCCAACTGGCGAGGAGAGACCCAGTACTTC	CSVEDGANWRGETQYF
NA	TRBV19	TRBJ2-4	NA	TGTGCCAGTAGGCCCCGACTAGTTGAGGGCATTCAGTACTTC	CASRPRLVEGIQYF
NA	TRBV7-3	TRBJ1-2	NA	TGTGCCAGCAGCCGCGACGGGATGGTTGGCTACACCTTC	CASSRDGMVGYTF
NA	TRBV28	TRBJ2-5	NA	TGTGCCAGCAGTACCACGTTGGGGGGAGAGACCCAGTACTTC	CASSTTLGGETQYF
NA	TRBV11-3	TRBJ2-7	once	TGTGCCAGCAGCTTAGTCGGTACGACCTACGAGCAGTACTTC	CASSLVGTTYEQYF
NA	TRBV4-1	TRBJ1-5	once	TGCGCCAGCAGCCCGAGCGAGGGCAGCAATCAGCCCCAGCATTTT	CASSPSEGSNQPQHF
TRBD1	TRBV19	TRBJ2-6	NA	TGTGCCAGTAGTCCGGGGACAGGGTATGGTGCTGGGGCCAACGTGCTGACTTTC	CASSPGTGYGAGANVLTF
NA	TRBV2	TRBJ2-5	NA	TGTGCCACCCGGGACACTTTCCAAGAGACCCAGTACTTC	CATRDTFQETQYF
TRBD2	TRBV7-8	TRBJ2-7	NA	TGTGCCAGCAGCTCGCGGACTAGCGGGGGAAACGAGCAGTACTTC	CASSSRTSGGNEQYF
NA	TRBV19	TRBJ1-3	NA	TGTGCCACGAAACCGGGACATCTCTCTGGAAACACCATATATTTT	CATKPGHLSGNTIYF
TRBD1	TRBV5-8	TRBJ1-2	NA	TGTGCCAGCAGCAGAAAGGGGGCAGGGGGCTACACCTTC	CASSRKGAGGYTF
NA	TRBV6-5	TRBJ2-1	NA	TGTGCCAGCAGGACAGGCTCCTACAATGAGCAGTTCTTC	CASRTGSYNEQFF
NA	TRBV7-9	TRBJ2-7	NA	TGTGCCAGCAGCTCAGGGCTCCGGGAGACGAGAGAGCAGTACTTC	CASSSGLRETREQYF
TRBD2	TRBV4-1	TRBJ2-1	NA	TGCGCCAGCAGCCAAGCCAAGAAAAGAGCGGGGAATAATGAGCAGTTCTTC	CASSQAKKRAGNNEQFF
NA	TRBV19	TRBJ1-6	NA	TGTGCCAGTAGATTGACCCGGCAGGGTTCGGTTTCACCCCTCCACTTT	CASRLTRQGSVSPLHF
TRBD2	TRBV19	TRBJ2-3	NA	TGTGCCAGTAGTCTGGCGGGAGGTTCTCGGACGCAGTATTTT	CASSLAGGSRTQYF
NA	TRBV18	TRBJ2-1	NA	TGTGCCAGCTCACCAGGGGCTAGTTCCAATGAGCAGTTCTTC	CASSPGASSNEQFF
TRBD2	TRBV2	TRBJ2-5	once	TGTGCCAGCCGTAGCGGGGGGGCCTCGGAGACCCAGTACTTC	CASRSGGASETQYF
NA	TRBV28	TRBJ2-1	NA	TGTGCCAGCAGGGGGACTCCTCCGAGCTCCTACAATGAGCAGTTCTTC	CASRGTPPSSYNEQFF
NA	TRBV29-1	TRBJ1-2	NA	TGCAGCGTTGAAGATCGGTCCTCCGGGACATTCAACTATGGCTACACCTTC	CSVEDRSSGTFNYGYTF
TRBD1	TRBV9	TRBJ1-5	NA	TGTGCCAGCAGCGTAGCAGGGACAGTGCATCAGCCCCAGCATTTT	CASSVAGTVHQPQHF
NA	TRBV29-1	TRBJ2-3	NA	TGCAGCGGCTGGGAGAGCAAGACTAGTTTGGGGTTGGCAGATACGCAGTATTTT	CSGWESKTSLGLADTQYF
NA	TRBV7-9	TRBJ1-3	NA	TGTGCCAGCAGCCCAGGACAGATCTCTGGAAACACCATATATTTT	CASSPGQISGNTIYF
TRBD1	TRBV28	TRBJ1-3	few	TGTGCCAGCAGTCCGACAGGGACAGGCTCTGGAAACACCATATATTTT	CASSPTGTGSGNTIYF
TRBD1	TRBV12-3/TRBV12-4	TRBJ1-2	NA	TGTGCCAGCAGCCCTCAGGGGGGATATGGCTACACCTTC	CASSPQGGYGYTF
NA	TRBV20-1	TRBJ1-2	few	TGCAGTGCTGTCCCCCGGGATGGCTACACCTTC	CSAVPRDGYTF
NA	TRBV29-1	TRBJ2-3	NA	TGCAGCGTTGGGAGAACGGGAGAGTGGTGGGCAGATACGCAGTATTTT	CSVGRTGEWWADTQYF
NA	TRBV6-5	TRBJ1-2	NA	TGTGCCAGCAGCCCGGGCGGGGGCACCTATGGCTACACCTTC	CASSPGGGTYGYTF
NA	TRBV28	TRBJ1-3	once	TGTGCCAGCAGTCCCGGGAGGGTTTATAGAAACACCATATATTTT	CASSPGRVYRNTIYF
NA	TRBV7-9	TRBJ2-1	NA	TGTGCCTTTCTAGACCAAGCCCCTGTGAATGAGCAGTTCTTC	CAFLDQAPVNEQFF
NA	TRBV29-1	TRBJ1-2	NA	TGCAGCGTGCCTAGTAGCTATGGCTACACCTTC	CSVPSSYGYTF
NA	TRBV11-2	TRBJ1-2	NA	TGTGCCAGCAGCTCACAGGGTGCTTTAAATGGCTACACCTTC	CASSSQGALNGYTF
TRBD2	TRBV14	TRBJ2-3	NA	TGTGCCAGCAGCCAAGGGACTAGCGGTACGCAGTATTTT	CASSQGTSGTQYF
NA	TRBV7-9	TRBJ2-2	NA	TGTGCCAGCAGCTCACCGACTCCTCCGAACACCGGGGAGCTGTTTTTT	CASSSPTPPNTGELFF
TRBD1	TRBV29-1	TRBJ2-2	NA	TGCAGCGTTGCAGGGACAGGGGGAATCCGGGAGCTGTTTTTT	CSVAGTGGIRELFF
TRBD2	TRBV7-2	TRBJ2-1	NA	TGTGCCAGCAGCTTAGCTCTACTAGCGGGAGGGCATGAGCAGTTCTTC	CASSLALLAGGHEQFF
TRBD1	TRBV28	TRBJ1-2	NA	TGTGCCAGCAGTCCTATCGGGACAGGGAGTGGGTATGGCTACACCTTC	CASSPIGTGSGYGYTF
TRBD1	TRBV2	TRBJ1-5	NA	TGTGCCAGCATGGGGACAGAAGTTTATCAGCCCCAGCATTTT	CASMGTEVYQPQHF
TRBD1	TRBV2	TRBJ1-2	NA	TGTGCCAGCAGGGAACAGGGGGTTGTAGGCTACACCTTC	CASREQGVVGYTF
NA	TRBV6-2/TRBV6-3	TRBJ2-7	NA	TGTGCCAGCAGTTACGGGTGGGACAACTCCTACGAGCAGTACTTC	CASSYGWDNSYEQYF